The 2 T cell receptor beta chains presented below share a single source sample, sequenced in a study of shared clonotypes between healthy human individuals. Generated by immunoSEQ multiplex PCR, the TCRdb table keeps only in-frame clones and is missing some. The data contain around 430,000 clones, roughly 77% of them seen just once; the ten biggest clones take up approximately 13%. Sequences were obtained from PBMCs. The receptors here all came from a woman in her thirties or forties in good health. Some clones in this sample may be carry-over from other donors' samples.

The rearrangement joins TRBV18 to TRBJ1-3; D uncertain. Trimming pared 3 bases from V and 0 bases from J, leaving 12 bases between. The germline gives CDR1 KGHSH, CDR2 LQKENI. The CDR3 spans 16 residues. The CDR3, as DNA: TGTGCCAGCTCACCGGCCGTGGTGAACTCTGGAAACACCATATATTTT. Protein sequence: CASSPAVVNSGNTIYF.

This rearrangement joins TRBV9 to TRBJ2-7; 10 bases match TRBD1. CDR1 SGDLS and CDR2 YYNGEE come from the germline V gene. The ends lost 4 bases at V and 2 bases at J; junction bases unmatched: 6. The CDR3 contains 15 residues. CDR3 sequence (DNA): TGTGCCAGCAGCTCCGGACAGGGGGAAACCTACGAGCAGTACTTC. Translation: CASSSGQGETYEQYF.